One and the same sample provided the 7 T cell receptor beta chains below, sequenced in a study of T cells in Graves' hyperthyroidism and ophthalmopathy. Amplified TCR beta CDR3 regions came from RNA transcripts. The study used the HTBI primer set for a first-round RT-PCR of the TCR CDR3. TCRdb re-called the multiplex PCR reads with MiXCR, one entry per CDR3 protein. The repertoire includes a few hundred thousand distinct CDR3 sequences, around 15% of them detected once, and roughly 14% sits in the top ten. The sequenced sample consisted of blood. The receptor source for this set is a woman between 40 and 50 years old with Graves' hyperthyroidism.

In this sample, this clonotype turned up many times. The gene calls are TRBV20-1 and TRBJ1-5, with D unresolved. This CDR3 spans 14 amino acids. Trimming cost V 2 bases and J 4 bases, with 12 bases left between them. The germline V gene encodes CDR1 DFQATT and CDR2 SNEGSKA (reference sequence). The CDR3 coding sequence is TGCAGTGCTAGAACCACACGAATTAATCAGCCCCAGCATTTT. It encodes CSARTTRINQPQHF.

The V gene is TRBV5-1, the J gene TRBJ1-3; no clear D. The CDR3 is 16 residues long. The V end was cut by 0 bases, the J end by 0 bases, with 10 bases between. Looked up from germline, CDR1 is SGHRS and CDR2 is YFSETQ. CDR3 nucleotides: TGCGCCAGCAGCTTGGCCATGACGGGCTCTGGAAACACCATATATTTT. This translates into CASSLAMTGSGNTIYF.

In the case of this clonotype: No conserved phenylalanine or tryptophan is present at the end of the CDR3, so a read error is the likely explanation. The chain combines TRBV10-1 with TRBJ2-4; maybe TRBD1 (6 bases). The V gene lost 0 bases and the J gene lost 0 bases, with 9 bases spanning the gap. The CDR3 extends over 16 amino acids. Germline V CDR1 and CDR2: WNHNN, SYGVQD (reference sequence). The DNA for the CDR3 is TGCGCCAGCAGTGAGTCAGGGGGATTAGCCAAAAACATTCAGTACCTC. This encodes CASSESGGLAKNIQYL.

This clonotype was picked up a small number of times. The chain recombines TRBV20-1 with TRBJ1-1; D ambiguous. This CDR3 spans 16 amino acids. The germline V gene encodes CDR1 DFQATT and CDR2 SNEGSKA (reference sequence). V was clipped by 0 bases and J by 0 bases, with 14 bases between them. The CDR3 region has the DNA TGCAGTGCTAGAGAAGGAGTAAGCTATATGAACACTGAAGCTTTCTTT. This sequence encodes CSAREGVSYMNTEAFF.

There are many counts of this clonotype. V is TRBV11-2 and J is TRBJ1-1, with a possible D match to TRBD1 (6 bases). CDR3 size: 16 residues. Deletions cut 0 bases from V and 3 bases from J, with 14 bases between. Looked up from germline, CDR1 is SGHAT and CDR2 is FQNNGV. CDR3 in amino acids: CASSLEAGVGDTEAFF. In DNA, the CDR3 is TGTGCCAGCAGCTTAGAGGCAGGGGTAGGAGACACTGAAGCTTTCTTT.

The CDR3 DNA follows: TGTGCCAGCAGCAGAAGACCCAGCTCCTATAATTCACCCCTCCACTTT. Its translation is CASSRRPSSYNSPLHF. The chain combines TRBV6-1 with TRBJ1-6; D gene uncertain. Germline-derived CDR1 and CDR2 are MNHNS and SASEGT. This CDR3 has 16 amino acids. Trimming took 6 bases from V and 0 from J, leaving 12 bases between them.

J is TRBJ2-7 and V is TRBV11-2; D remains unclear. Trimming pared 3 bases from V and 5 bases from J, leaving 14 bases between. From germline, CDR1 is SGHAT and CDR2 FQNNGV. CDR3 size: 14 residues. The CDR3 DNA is TGTGCCAGCAGCTTTATAGTGGACCCCAACGAGCAGTACTTC. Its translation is CASSFIVDPNEQYF.